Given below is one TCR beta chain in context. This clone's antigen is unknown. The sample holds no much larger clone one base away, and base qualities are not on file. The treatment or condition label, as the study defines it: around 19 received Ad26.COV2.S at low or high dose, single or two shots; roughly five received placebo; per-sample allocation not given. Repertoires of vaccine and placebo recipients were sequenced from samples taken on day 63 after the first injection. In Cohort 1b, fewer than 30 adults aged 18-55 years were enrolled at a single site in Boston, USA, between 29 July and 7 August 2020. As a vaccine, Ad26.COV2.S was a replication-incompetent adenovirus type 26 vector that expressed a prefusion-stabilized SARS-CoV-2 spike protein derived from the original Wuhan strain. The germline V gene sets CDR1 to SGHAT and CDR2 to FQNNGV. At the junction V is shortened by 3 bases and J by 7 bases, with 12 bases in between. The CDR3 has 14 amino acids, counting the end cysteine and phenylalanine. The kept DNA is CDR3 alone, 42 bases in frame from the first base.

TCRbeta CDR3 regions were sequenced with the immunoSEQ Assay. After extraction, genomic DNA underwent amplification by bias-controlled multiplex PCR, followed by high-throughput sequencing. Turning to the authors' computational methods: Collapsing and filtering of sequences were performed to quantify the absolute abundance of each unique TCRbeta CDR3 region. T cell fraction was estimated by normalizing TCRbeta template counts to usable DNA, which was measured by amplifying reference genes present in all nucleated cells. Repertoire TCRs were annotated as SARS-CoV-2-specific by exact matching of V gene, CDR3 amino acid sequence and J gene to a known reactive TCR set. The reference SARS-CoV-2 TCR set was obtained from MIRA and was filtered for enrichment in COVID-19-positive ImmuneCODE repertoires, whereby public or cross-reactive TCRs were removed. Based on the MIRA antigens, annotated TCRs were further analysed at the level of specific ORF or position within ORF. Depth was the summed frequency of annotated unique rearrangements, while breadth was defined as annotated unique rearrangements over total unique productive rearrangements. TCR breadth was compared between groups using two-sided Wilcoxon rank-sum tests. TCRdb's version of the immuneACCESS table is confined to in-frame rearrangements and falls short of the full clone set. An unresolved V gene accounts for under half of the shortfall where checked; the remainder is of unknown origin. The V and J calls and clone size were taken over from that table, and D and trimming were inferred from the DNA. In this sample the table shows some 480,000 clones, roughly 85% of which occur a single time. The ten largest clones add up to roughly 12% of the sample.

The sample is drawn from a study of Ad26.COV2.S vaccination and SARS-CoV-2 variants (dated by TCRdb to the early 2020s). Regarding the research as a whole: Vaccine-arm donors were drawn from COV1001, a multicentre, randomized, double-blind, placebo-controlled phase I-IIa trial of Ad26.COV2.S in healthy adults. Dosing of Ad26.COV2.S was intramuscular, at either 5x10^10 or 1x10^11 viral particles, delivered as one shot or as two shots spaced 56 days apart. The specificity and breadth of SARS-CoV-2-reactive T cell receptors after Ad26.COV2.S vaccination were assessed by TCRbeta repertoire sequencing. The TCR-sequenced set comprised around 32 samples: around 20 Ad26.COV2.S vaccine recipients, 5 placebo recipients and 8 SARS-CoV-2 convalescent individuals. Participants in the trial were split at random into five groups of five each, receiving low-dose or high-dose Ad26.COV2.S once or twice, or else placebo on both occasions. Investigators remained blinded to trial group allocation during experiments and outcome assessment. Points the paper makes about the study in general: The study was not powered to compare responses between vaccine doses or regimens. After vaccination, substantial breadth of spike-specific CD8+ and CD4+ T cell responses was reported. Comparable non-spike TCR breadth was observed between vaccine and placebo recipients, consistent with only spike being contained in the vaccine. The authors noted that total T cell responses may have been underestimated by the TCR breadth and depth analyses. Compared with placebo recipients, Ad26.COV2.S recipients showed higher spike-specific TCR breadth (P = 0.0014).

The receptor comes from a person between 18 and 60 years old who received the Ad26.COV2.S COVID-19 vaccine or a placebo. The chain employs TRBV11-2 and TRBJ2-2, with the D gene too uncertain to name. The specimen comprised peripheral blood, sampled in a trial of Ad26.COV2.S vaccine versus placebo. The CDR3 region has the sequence CASSFGHKGGELFF. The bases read TGTGCCAGCAGCTTCGGGCATAAGGGCGGGGAGCTGTTTTTT.